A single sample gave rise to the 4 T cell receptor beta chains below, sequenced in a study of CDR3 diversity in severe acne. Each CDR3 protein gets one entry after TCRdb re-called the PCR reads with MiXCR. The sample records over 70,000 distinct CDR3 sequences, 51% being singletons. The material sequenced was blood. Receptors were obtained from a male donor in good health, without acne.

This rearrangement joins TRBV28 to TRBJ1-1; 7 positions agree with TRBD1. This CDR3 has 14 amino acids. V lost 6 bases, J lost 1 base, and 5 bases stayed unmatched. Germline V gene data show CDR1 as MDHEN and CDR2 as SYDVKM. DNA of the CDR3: TGTGCCAGCAGCCCTGGGACAGCGAACACTGAAGCTTTCTTT. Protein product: CASSPGTANTEAFF.

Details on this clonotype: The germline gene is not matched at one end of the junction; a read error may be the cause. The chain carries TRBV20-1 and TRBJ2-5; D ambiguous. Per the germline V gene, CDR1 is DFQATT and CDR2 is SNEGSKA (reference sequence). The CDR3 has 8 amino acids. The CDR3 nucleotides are TGCAGTGCTGAGAACCAGTACTTC. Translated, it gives CSAENQYF.

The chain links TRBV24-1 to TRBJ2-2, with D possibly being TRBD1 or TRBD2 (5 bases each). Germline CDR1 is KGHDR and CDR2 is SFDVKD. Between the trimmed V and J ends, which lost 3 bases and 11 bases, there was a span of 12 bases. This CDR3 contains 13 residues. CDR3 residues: CATSDGSGAELFF. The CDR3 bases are TGTGCCACCAGTGATGGGTCCGGGGCCGAGCTGTTTTTT.

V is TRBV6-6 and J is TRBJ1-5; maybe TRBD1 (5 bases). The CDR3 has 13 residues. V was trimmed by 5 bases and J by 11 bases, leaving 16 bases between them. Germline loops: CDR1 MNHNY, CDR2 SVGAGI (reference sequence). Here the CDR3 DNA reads TGTGCCAGCAGTACCGGGACCCAAGGGGCCCAGCATTTT. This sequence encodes CASSTGTQGAQHF.